This TCR beta chain originates from a study of blood T cell repertoires in COVID-19. On the study more broadly: Sources were T cells, B-cell-depleted T cells, or PBMCs; the material itself was cDNA or gDNA.

This clone was picked up a small number of times. Germline V gives CDR1 SGHRS, CDR2 YFSETQ. The CDR3 contains 13 residues. V lost 0 bases and J 6 bases, leaving 6 bases between the germline ends. Categorization into cohorts depended on clinical history that participants reported. Some clones are missing from TCRdb's copy, which holds only in-frame ones; the method was immunoSEQ multiplex PCR. Seen here are around 250,000 clones, roughly 81% observed once, and the top ten hold approximately 6.6%. Material: PBMCs or T cells enriched from blood (not recorded which). This chain uses TRBV5-1 with TRBJ2-2, with D unresolved. The receptor was derived from a woman aged 45 to 65 who had been exposed to COVID-19. The DNA for the CDR3 is TGCGCCAGCAGCTTGGTTATCTCCGGGGAGCTGTTTTTT. Protein: CASSLVISGELFF.